This T cell receptor beta chain stems from a study of shared clonotypes between healthy human individuals. Clones were sequenced by immunoSEQ multiplex PCR, and TCRdb holds only the in-frame ones, with some missing. Here the sample spans about 1.5 million clones, around 97% being singletons. Sequenced: naive CD4+ T cells sorted from blood. Noted subset: CD45RA+ positively selected. The sequence was collected from a man younger than 45 in good health.

CDR3 loop: CASSTGTETQYF. CDR3 coding DNA: TGTGCCAGCAGCACAGGGACAGAGACCCAGTACTTC. This chain joins TRBV28 and TRBJ2-5, with D maybe TRBD1 (6 bases). The CDR3 has 12 amino acids. Germline values: CDR1 MDHEN, CDR2 SYDVKM. The V and J ends lost 6 bases and 4 bases respectively, with 9 bases between them.